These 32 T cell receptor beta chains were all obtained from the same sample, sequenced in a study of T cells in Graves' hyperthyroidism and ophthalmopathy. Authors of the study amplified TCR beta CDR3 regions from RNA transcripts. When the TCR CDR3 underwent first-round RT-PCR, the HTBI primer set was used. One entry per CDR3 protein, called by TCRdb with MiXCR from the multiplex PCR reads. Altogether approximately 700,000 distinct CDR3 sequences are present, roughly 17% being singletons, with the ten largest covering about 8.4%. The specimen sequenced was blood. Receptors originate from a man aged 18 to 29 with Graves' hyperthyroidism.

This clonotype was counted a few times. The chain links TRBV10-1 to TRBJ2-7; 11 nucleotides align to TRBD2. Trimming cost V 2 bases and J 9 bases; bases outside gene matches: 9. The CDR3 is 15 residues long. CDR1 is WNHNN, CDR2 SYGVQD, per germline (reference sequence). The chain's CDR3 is CASSERLAGIGGQYF. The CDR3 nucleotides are TGCGCCAGCAGTGAGAGACTAGCGGGAATTGGCGGGCAGTACTTC.

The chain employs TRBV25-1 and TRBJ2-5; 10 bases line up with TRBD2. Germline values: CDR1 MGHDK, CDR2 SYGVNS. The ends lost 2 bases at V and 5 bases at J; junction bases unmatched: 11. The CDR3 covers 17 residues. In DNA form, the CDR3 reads TGTGCCAGCAGTGAAGGGCTAGCGGGGGCAGTCGGGGAGACCCAGTACTTC. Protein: CASSEGLAGAVGETQYF.

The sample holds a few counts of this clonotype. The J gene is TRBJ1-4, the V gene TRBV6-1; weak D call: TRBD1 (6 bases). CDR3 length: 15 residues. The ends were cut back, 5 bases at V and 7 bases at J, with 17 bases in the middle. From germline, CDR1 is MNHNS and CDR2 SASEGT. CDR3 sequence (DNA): TGTGCCAGCAGTCCCTTAGGCAGGGGTGGTGAAAAACTGTTTTTT. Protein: CASSPLGRGGEKLFF.

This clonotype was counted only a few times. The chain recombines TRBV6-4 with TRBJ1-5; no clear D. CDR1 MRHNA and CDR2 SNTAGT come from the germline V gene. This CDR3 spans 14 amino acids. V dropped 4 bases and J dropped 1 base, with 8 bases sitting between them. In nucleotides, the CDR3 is TGTGCCAGCAGTGTTCTTATGAGCAATCAGCCCCAGCATTTT. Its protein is CASSVLMSNQPQHF.

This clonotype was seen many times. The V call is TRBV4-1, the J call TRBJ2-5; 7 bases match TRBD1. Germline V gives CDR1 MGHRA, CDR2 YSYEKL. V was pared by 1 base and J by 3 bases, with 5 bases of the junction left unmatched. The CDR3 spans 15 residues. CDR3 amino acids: CASSQVHQGEETQYF. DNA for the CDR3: TGCGCCAGCAGCCAAGTTCATCAGGGGGAAGAGACCCAGTACTTC.

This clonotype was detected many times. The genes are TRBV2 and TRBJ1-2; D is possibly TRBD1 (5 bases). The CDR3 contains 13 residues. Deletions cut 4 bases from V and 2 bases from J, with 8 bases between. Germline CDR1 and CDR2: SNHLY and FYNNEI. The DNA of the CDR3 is TGTGCCAGCAGTGCCGGGGGGAACTATGGCTACACCTTC. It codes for CASSAGGNYGYTF. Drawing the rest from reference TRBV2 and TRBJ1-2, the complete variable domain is EPEVTQTPSHQVTQMGQEVILRCVPISNHLYFYWYRQILGQKVEFLVSFYNNEISEKSEIFDDQFSVERPDGSNFTLKIRSTKLEDSAMYFCASSAGGNYGYTFGSGTRLTVV.

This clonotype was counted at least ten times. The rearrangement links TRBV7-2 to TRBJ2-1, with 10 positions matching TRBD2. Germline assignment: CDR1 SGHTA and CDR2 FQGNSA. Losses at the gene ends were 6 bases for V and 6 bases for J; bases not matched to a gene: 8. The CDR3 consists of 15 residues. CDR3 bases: TGTGCCAGCAGGAGAGGACTAGCGGAATTCAATGAGCAGTTCTTC. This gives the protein CASRRGLAEFNEQFF.

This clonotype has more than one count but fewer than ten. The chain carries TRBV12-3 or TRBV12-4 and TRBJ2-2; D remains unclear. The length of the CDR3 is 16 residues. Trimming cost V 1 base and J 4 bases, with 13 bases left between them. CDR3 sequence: CASSLGSDRGTGELFF. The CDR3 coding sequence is TGTGCCAGCAGTTTAGGGTCGGATCGTGGCACCGGGGAGCTGTTTTTT.

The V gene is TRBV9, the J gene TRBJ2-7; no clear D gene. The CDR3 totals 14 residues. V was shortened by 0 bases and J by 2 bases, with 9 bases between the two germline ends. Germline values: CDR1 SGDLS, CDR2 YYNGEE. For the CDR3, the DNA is TGTGCCAGCAGCGTAGGTAGTGAGACCTACGAGCAGTACTTC. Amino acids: CASSVGSETYEQYF.

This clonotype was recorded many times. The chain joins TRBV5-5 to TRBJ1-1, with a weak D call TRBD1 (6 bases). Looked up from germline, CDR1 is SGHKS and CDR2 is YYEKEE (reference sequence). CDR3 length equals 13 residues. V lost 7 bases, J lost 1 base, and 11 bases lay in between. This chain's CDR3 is CASSGHSNTEAFF. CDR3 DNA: TGTGCCAGCTCGGGACACTCGAACACTGAAGCTTTCTTT.

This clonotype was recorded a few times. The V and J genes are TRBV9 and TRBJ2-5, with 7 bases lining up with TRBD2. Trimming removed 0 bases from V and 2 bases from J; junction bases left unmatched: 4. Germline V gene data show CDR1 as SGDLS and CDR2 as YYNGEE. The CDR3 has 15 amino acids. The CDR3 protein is CASSVGGTTQETQYF. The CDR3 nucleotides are TGTGCCAGCAGCGTAGGAGGGACTACTCAAGAGACCCAGTACTTC.

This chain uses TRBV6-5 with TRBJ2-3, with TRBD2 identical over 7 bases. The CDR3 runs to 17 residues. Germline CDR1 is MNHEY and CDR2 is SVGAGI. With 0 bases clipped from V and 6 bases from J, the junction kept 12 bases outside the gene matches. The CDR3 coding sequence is TGTGCCAGCAGTTACTCAGGCCGGGGAGGGTTTGGCGATACGCAGTATTTT. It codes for CASSYSGRGGFGDTQYF.

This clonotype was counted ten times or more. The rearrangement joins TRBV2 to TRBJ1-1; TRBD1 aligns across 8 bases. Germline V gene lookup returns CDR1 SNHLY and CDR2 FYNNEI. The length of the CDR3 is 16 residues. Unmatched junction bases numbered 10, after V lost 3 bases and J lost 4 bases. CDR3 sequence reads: CASSDGTGPFGTEAFF. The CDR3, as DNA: TGTGCCAGCAGTGACGGGACAGGTCCTTTCGGCACTGAAGCTTTCTTT.

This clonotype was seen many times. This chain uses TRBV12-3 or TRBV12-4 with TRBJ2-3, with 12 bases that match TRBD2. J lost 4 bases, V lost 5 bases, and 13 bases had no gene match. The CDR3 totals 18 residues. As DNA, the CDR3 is TGTGCCAGCAGTCCTCCCTTCCGACTAGCGGGAGTCCCAGATACGCAGTATTTT. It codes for CASSPPFRLAGVPDTQYF.

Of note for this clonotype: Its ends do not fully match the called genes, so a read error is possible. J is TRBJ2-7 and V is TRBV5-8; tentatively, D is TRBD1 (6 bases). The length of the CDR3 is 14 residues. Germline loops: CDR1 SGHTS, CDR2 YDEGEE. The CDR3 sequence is CASSQRDISYEQYF. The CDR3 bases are TGCGCCAGCAGCCAGAGGGACATCTCCTACGAGCAGTACTTC.

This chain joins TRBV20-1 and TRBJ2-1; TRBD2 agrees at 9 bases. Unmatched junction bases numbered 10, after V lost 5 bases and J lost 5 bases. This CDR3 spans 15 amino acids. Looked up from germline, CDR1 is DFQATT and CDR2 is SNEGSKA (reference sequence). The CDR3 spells CSAELTSGGHNEQFF. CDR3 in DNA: TGCAGTGCTGAATTGACTAGCGGAGGCCACAATGAGCAGTTCTTC.

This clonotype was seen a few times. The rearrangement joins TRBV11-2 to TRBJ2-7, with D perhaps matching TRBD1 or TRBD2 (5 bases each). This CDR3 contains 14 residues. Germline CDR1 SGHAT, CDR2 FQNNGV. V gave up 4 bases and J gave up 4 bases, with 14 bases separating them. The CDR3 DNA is TGTGCCAGCAGCTCCATGGTGGGGGAATACGAGCAGTACTTC. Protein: CASSSMVGEYEQYF.

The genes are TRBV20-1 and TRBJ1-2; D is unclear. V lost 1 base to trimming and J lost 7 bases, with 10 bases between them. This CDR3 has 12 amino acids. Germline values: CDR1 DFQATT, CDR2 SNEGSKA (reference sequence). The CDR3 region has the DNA TGCAGTGCTAGAGCATCGGCTCTTGGCTACACCTTC. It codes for CSARASALGYTF.

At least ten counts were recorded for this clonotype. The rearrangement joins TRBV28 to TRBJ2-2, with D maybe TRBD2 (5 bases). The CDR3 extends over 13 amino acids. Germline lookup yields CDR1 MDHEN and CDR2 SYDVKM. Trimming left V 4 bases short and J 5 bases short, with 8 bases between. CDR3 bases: TGTGCCAGCAGTTCTCCGGGGACCGGGGAGCTGTTTTTT. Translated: CASSSPGTGELFF.

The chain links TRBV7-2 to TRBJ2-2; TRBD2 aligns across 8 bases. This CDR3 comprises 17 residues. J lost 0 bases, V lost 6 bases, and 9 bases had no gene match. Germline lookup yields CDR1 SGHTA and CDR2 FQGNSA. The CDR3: CASRGGLAGPNTGELFF. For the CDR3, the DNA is TGTGCCAGCAGGGGAGGCCTAGCGGGCCCGAACACCGGGGAGCTGTTTTTT.

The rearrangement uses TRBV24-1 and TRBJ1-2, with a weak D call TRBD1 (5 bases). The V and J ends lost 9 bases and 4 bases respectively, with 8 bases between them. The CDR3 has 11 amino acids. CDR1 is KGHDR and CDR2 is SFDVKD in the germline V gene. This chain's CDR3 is CATEQAYGYTF. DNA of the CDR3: TGTGCCACCGAACAGGCCTATGGCTACACCTTC.

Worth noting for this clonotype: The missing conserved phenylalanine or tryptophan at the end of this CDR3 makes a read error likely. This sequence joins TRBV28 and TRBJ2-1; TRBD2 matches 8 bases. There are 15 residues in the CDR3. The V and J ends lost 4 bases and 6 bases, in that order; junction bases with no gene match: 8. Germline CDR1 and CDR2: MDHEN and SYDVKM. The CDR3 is CASSYGRAIINEQFL. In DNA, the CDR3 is TGTGCCAGCAGTTACGGGAGGGCCATTATCAATGAGCAGTTCCTC.

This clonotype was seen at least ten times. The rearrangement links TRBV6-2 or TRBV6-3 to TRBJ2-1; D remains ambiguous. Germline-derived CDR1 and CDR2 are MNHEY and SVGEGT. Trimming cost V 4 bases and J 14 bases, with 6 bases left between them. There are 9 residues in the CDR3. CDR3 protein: CASSSLEFF. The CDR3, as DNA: TGTGCCAGCAGTTCTTTGGAGTTCTTC.

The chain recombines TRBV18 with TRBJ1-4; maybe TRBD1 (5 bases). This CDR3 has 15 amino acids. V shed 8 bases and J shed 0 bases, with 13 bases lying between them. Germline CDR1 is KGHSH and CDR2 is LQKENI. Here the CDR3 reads CASTRQPATNEKLFF. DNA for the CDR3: TGTGCCAGCACCCGACAGCCTGCAACTAATGAAAAACTGTTTTTT.

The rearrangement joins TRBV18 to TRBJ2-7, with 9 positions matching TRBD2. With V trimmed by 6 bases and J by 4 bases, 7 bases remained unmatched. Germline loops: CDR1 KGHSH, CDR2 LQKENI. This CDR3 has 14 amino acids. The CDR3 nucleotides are TGTGCCAGCTCCCTACTAGCGGGCTTATACGAGCAGTACTTC. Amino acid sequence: CASSLLAGLYEQYF.

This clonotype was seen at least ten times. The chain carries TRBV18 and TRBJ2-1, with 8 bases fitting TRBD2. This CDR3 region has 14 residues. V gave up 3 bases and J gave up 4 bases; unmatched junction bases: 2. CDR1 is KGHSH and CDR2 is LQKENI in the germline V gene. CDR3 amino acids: CASSPPGGYNEQFF. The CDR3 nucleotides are TGTGCCAGCTCACCCCCGGGAGGGTACAATGAGCAGTTCTTC.

The CDR3 DNA reads TGTGCCTGGAGTGAGGGACTCAGTAGACGCACAGATACGCAGTATTTT. It yields the protein CAWSEGLSRRTDTQYF. The chain uses TRBV30 and TRBJ2-3; perhaps TRBD2 as D (6 bases). CDR3 length: 16 residues. The germline V gene encodes CDR1 GTSNPN and CDR2 SVGIG (reference sequence). Trimming shortened V by 1 base and J by 1 base, and 15 bases separated the two germline ends.

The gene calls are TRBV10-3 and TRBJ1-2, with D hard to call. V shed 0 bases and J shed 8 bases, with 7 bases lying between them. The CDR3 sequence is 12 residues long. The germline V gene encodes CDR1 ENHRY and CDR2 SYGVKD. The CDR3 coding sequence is TGTGCCATCAGTGAGTCTAAATGGGGCTACACCTTC. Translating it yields CAISESKWGYTF.

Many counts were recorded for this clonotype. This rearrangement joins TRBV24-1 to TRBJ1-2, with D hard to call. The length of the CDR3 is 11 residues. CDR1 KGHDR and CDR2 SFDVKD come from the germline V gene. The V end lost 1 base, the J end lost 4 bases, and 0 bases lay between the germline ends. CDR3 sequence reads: CATSDFYGYTF. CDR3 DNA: TGTGCCACCAGTGATTTCTATGGCTACACCTTC.

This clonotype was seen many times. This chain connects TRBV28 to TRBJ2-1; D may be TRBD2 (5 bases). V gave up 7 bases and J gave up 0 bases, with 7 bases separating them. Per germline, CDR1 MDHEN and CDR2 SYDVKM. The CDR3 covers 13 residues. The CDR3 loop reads CASNSGSYNEQFF. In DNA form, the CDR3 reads TGTGCCAGCAACAGCGGCTCCTACAATGAGCAGTTCTTC.

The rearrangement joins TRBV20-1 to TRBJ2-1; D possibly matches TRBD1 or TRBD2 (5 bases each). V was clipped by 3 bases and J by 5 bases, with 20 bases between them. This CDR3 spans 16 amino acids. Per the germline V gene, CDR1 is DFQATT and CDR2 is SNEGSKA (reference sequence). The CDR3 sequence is CSARAGALSGHNEQFF. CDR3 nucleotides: TGCAGTGCTAGGGCCGGGGCTCTGAGTGGCCACAATGAGCAGTTCTTC.

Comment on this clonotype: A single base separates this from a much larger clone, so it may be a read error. Here the CDR3 DNA reads TGTGCCAGCAGCTTAGGGAACGATGAGCAGTTCTTC. Amino acids: CASSLGNDEQFF. This chain uses TRBV11-2 with TRBJ2-1; D uncertain. Germline V lookup: CDR1 SGHAT, CDR2 FQNNGV. This CDR3 comprises 12 residues. V was trimmed by 1 base and J by 8 bases, leaving 6 bases between them.